Listed below are T cell receptor beta chains from one sample, sequenced in a study of beta chain features in type 1 diabetes. Sequenced by immunoSEQ multiplex PCR; TCRdb stores in-frame clones only, minus some. The table lists over 350,000 clones, over 13% of them singletons. Source material: naive CD4+ T cells from blood. The receptors were sampled from a woman younger than 35 in good health. Both conserved end residues are part of each CDR3. D genes are given only for firm matches. Clone size is not always given. Where it is, it says once, few, many or a class for expanded clones.

D gene	clone size	V gene	J gene	CDR3 protein	CDR3 DNA
TRBD1	few	TRBV7-9	TRBJ1-2	CAGNRGLGYTF	TGTGCCGGAAACAGGGGGCTTGGCTACACCTTC
TRBD2	few	TRBV28	TRBJ2-3	CASSFPGLPHFGDTQYF	TGTGCCAGCAGTTTCCCGGGACTACCCCATTTTGGAGATACGCAGTATTTT
TRBD1	-	TRBV6-5	TRBJ2-7	CASSPDRASYEQYF	TGTGCCAGCAGTCCGGACAGGGCTTCCTACGAGCAGTACTTC
TRBD1	once	TRBV25-1	TRBJ2-5	CASSDPQGAGETQYF	TGTGCCAGCAGTGACCCTCAGGGGGCAGGAGAGACCCAGTACTTC
TRBD2	few	TRBV7-9	TRBJ2-7	CASSPPSGLAFLEQYF	TGTGCCAGCAGCCCCCCGTCGGGACTAGCGTTCCTCGAGCAGTACTTC
TRBD2	few	TRBV9	TRBJ2-1	CASSVVTSGNNEQFF	TGTGCCAGCAGCGTAGTGACTAGCGGGAACAATGAGCAGTTCTTC
-	few	TRBV23-1	TRBJ1-1	CASAWMTSFNYLREAFF	TGCGCCAGCGCATGGATGACCTCCTTTAACTACTTAAGAGAAGCTTTCTTT
TRBD1	-	TRBV5-1	TRBJ2-7	CASSLGPLTGRAYEQYF	TGCGCCAGCAGCTTGGGCCCTCTGACAGGGAGAGCCTACGAGCAGTACTTC
-	few	TRBV18	TRBJ2-5	CASSLLQGTGQETQYF	TGTGCCAGCTCACTCCTTCAGGGGACGGGGCAAGAGACCCAGTACTTC
-	-	TRBV6-6	TRBJ2-5	CASLTGRAWETQYF	TGTGCCTCTCTAACAGGTCGCGCTTGGGAGACCCAGTACTTC
-	few	TRBV29-1	TRBJ1-4	CSGQTTNEKLFF	TGCAGCGGACAGACAACTAATGAAAAACTGTTTTTT
-	few	TRBV2	TRBJ2-4	CASSYREGDIQYF	TGTGCCAGCAGTTACAGGGAAGGGGACATTCAGTACTTC
-	-	TRBV6-5	TRBJ2-5	CASIQPGLLETQYF	TGTGCCAGCATCCAACCGGGACTTCTGGAGACCCAGTACTTC
-	few	TRBV7-8	TRBJ2-3	CASSERDSSDTQYF	TGTGCCAGCAGCGAACGGGACTCCTCAGATACGCAGTATTTT
TRBD1	few	TRBV5-8	TRBJ1-2	CASSSHRGSGGYTF	TGTGCCAGCAGCTCACACAGGGGGTCTGGTGGCTACACCTTC
-	few	TRBV30	TRBJ1-3	CAWSVTRGNTIYF	TGTGCCTGGAGTGTAACCAGAGGAAACACCATATATTTT
-	-	TRBV7-9	TRBJ2-7	CASSSFDEQYF	TGTGCCAGCAGCTCCTTCGACGAGCAGTACTTC
-	few	TRBV30	TRBJ1-5	CAWSPTGAPQPQHF	TGTGCCTGGAGTCCGACAGGAGCCCCTCAGCCCCAGCATTTT
TRBD2	few	TRBV27	TRBJ2-1	CASSRRLAGYHNEQFF	TGTGCCAGCAGTCGCCGGTTAGCGGGATACCACAATGAGCAGTTCTTC
-	-	TRBV29-1	TRBJ1-2	CSVAQGNYGYTF	TGCAGCGTCGCCCAGGGGAACTATGGCTACACCTTC
-	-	TRBV30	TRBJ2-7	CASTGRRGYEQYF	TGTGCCTCCACGGGGCGGAGGGGCTACGAGCAGTACTTC
TRBD2	-	TRBV7-9	TRBJ2-7	CASSSLETSGSYEQYF	TGTGCCAGCAGCTCTTTGGAGACTAGCGGGAGTTACGAGCAGTACTTC
TRBD2	-	TRBV7-7	TRBJ2-1	CASSLMASGANEQFF	TGTGCCAGCAGCTTGATGGCTAGCGGTGCCAATGAGCAGTTCTTC
TRBD2	-	TRBV4-1	TRBJ2-7	CASSQVMGGPLYEQYF	TGCGCCAGCAGCCAAGTAATGGGAGGGCCTCTGTACGAGCAGTACTTC
-	-	TRBV30	TRBJ2-3	CAWSAQGGKSDTQYF	TGTGCCTGGAGTGCCCAAGGCGGGAAGTCAGATACGCAGTATTTT
-	-	TRBV25-1	TRBJ2-3	CASSELVGTTGSDTQYF	TGTGCCAGCAGTGAATTAGTGGGGACGACAGGTTCAGATACGCAGTATTTT
-	-	TRBV20-1	TRBJ2-1	CSAISDYEQFF	TGCAGTGCAATTAGCGACTATGAGCAGTTCTTC
-	-	TRBV30	TRBJ1-1	CALPGLNTEAFF	TGTGCCCTACCGGGACTAAACACTGAAGCTTTCTTT